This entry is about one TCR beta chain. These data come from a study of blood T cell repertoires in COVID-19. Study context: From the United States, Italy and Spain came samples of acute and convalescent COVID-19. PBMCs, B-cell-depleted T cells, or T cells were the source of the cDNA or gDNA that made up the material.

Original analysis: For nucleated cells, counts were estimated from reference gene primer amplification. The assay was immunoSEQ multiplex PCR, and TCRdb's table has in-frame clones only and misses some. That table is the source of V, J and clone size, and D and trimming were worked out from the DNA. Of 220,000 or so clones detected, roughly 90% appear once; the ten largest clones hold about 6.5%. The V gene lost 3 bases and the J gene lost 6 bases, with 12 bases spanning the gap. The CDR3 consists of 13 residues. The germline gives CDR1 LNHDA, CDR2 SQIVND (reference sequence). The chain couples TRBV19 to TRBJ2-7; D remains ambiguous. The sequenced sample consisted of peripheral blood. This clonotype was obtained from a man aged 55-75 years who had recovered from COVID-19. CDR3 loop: CASSMVTTSEQYF. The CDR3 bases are TGTGCCAGTAGTATGGTGACAACCTCCGAGCAGTACTTC.